Included here is one T cell receptor (beta chain) sequence, with context. This sample stems from a study of shared clonotypes between healthy human individuals. The repertoire was sequenced with immunoSEQ multiplex PCR; TCRdb's copy has only in-frame clones and lacks some. Of roughly 1,500,000 clones in the sample, approximately 98% were seen once. The CDR3 loop spans 12 amino acids. J gave up 8 bases and V 5 bases, and 4 bases lay outside the gene matches. Germline V gives CDR1 MNHEY, CDR2 SVGAGI. The V and J genes are TRBV6-5 and TRBJ1-2; TRBD1 agrees at 8 bases. Sequenced sample: naive CD4+ T cells sorted from blood. Subset reported: CD45RA+ positively selected. The TCR comes from a young man in good health. The CDR3 DNA sequence: TGTGCCAGCAGTCCCGGACAGGGCGGCTACACCTTC. It encodes CASSPGQGGYTF.